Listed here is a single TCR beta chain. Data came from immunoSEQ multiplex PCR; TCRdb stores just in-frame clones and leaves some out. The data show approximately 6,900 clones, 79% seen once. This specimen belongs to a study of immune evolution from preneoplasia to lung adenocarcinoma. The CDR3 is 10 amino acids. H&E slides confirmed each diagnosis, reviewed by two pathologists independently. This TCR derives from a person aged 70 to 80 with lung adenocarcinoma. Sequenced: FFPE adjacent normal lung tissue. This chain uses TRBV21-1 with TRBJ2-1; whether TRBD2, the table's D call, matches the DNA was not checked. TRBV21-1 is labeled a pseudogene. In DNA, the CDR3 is TGTGCCAGCAGTATCAATGAGCAGTTCTTC. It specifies CASSINEQFF.